This TCR beta chain was sequenced during a study of T cells in Graves' hyperthyroidism and ophthalmopathy. The overall study: Peripheral blood collection took place at initial diagnosis, before any treatment.

This clonotype was counted at least ten times. Its matching antigen is unknown. Authors of the study amplified TCR beta CDR3 regions from RNA transcripts. When the TCR CDR3 underwent first-round RT-PCR, the HTBI primer set was used. TCRdb called the multiplex PCR reads again in MiXCR, with one record for every CDR3 protein. The repertoire holds hundreds of thousands of distinct CDR3 sequences, with around 13% as singletons. Study results and limitations: Ophthalmopathy was distinguished from stable hyperthyroidism by 13 V-J signatures. Among thyroid clonotypes expanded above 0.001, most also appeared in blood.

Sequenced material: blood. The clonotype comes from a woman between 40 and 50 years old with Graves' hyperthyroidism.

The CDR3 DNA is TGTGCCACCACGGGACTAGCGGAGACCCAGTACTTC. This sequence encodes CATTGLAETQYF. This chain connects TRBV2 to TRBJ2-5; 10 nucleotides align to TRBD2. V shed 10 bases, J shed 5 bases, and the junction held 4 bases outside the gene matches. This CDR3 is 12 amino acids long. CDR1 and CDR2 from the germline V gene are SNHLY and FYNNEI.